Listed here are 19 T cell receptor beta chains from one sample, sequenced in a study of shared clonotypes between healthy human individuals. TCRdb keeps only in-frame clones here, not all; method: immunoSEQ multiplex PCR. This table has roughly 1,100,000 clones, about 77% appearing once. Sample: memory CD4+ T cells sorted from blood. Subset specified: CD45RA-negative fraction. The origin of the receptors is a man in his late teens or twenties in good health.

This rearrangement joins TRBV10-2 to TRBJ2-3; D is unresolved. Germline values: CDR1 WSHSY, CDR2 SAAADI. The CDR3 covers 12 residues. Trimming left V 8 bases short and J 0 bases short, with 6 bases between. The CDR3 protein is CASSPSTDTQYF. The CDR3 coding sequence is TGCGCCAGCTCCCCTAGCACAGATACGCAGTATTTT.

With respect to this clone: At the DNA level, this CDR3 is encoded by other sequences in the same sample as well. V gene TRBV10-3 combines with J gene TRBJ1-1; D gene uncertain. Germline assignment: CDR1 ENHRY and CDR2 SYGVKD. V dropped 3 bases and J dropped 1 base, with 6 bases sitting between them. The CDR3 has 13 amino acids. For the CDR3, the DNA is TGTGCCATCAGTGAAGGAGGGAACACTGAAGCTTTCTTT. Amino acid sequence: CAISEGGNTEAFF.

Concerning this clone itself: The identical CDR3 is also encoded by other nucleotide sequences in the sample. This chain uses TRBV9 with TRBJ2-2; D ambiguous. Germline V gives CDR1 SGDLS, CDR2 YYNGEE. V lost 0 bases to trimming and J lost 2 bases, with 5 bases between them. The CDR3 runs to 14 residues. CDR3 in amino acids: CASSVVGNTGELFF. Here the CDR3 DNA reads TGTGCCAGCAGCGTAGTAGGTAACACCGGGGAGCTGTTTTTT.

Turning to this clone: A single base separates this from a much larger clone, so it may be a read error. V and J are TRBV5-6 and TRBJ1-1, with unresolved D. Germline assignment: CDR1 SGHDT and CDR2 YYEEEE. CDR3 length: 13 residues. Trimming shortened V by 3 bases and J by 1 base, and 7 bases separated the two germline ends. In DNA, the CDR3 is TGTGCCAGCAGCTGGTGGGCGAACACTGAAGCTTTCTTT. Translated, it gives CASSWWANTEAFF.

A remark on this clone: This CDR3 is also generated by other DNA sequences in the sample. The chain couples TRBV2 to TRBJ1-4; D is unresolved. Germline CDR1 is SNHLY and CDR2 is FYNNEI. There are 15 residues in the CDR3. V lost 4 bases and J lost 0, with 9 bases in between. The CDR3: CASSVSSATNEKLFF. In nucleotides, the CDR3 is TGTGCCAGCAGTGTGTCCAGTGCAACTAATGAAAAACTGTTTTTT.

This clone came up once. This chain links TRBV11-3 with TRBJ2-1; the D is unclear. The CDR3 totals 12 residues. Trimming left V 4 bases short and J 10 bases short, with 11 bases between. Germline lookup yields CDR1 SGHNT and CDR2 YENEEA. CDR3 nucleotide sequence: TGTGCCAGCAGCTCCGTGACGGAGGAGCAGTTCTTC. It is translated as CASSSVTEEQFF.

In this sample, this clone turned up a few times. The chain employs TRBV19 and TRBJ1-5, with D possibly matching TRBD1 (5 bases). The CDR3 consists of 16 residues. The V end lost 5 bases, the J end lost 6 bases, and 20 bases lay between the germline ends. Germline V gives CDR1 LNHDA, CDR2 SQIVND (reference sequence). CDR3 bases: TGTGCCAGTAGTGCTCAGACGGGGCAGGGAGGTCAGCCCCAGCATTTT. This gives the protein CASSAQTGQGGQPQHF. The whole variable domain, remainder taken from reference TRBV19 and TRBJ1-5, is DGGITQSPKYLFRKEGQNVTLSCEQNLNHDAMYWYRQDPGQGLRLIYYSQIVNDFQKGDIAEGYSVSREKKESFPLTVTSAQKNPTAFYLCASSAQTGQGGQPQHFGDGTRLSIL.

The chain is built from TRBV7-2 and TRBJ2-1, with D unresolved. The CDR3 contains 15 residues. The germline CDR1 and CDR2 sequences are SGHTA and FQGNSA. V gave up 5 bases and J gave up 4 bases, with 15 bases separating them. CDR3 sequence: CASSPSRAQYNEQFF. CDR3 sequence (DNA): TGTGCCAGCAGCCCCAGCCGGGCCCAATACAATGAGCAGTTCTTC. Drawing the rest from reference TRBV7-2 and TRBJ2-1, the complete variable domain is GAGVSQSPSNKVTEKGKDVELRCDPISGHTALYWYRQSLGQGLEFLIYFQGNSAPDKSGLPSDRFSAERTGGSVSTLTIQRTQQEDSAVYLCASSPSRAQYNEQFFGPGTRLTVL.

The V and J genes are TRBV7-2 and TRBJ2-3, with 14 bases fitting TRBD2. CDR1 SGHTA and CDR2 FQGNSA come from the germline V gene. There are 16 residues in the CDR3. With V trimmed by 5 bases and J by 7 bases, 8 bases remained unmatched. This chain's CDR3 is CASSPQTSGRAHTQYF. Here the CDR3 DNA reads TGTGCCAGCAGCCCGCAGACTAGCGGGAGGGCCCATACGCAGTATTTT.

This sequence joins TRBV27 and TRBJ1-2, with a tentative D call TRBD1 (5 bases). CDR1 and CDR2 (germline): MNHEY, SMNVEV (reference sequence). This CDR3 spans 14 amino acids. Deletions cut 5 bases from V and 1 base from J, with 11 bases between. CDR3 DNA sequence: TGTGCCAGCAGTCCCCGTGGGGGTAACTATGGCTACACCTTC. As protein: CASSPRGGNYGYTF.

This clone was picked up a small number of times. The genes are TRBV7-2 and TRBJ1-1; no firm D call. Deletions cut 1 base from V and 0 bases from J, with 6 bases between. The CDR3 runs to 14 residues. The V gene's germline CDR1 is SGHTA and CDR2 FQGNSA. The CDR3, as DNA: TGTGCCAGCAGCTTAGTGTACCTGAACACTGAAGCTTTCTTT. It encodes CASSLVYLNTEAFF.

This chain uses TRBV29-1 with TRBJ2-5, with 7 nucleotides matching TRBD2. J lost 7 bases, V lost 3 bases, and 5 bases had no gene match. The germline V gene has CDR1 SQVTM and CDR2 ANQGSEA. CDR3 length: 12 amino acids. The CDR3 DNA reads as TGCAGCGTTGAGGCGGGAGAAGGGACCCAGTACTTC. Translation: CSVEAGEGTQYF. The full variable domain, in which reference TRBV29-1 and TRBJ2-5 provide the parts outside the CDR3, is SAVISQKPSRDICQRGTSLTIQCQVDSQVTMMFWYRQQPGQSLTLIATANQGSEATYESGFVIDKFPISRPNLTFSTLTVSNMSPEDSSIYLCSVEAGEGTQYFGPGTRLLVL.

The chain uses TRBV14 and TRBJ2-1; 10 positions agree with TRBD1. This CDR3 has 15 amino acids. Germline V CDR1 and CDR2: SGHDN, FVKESK. The V and J ends lost 4 bases and 4 bases, in that order; junction bases with no gene match: 4. The CDR3 is CASSLGTGVYNEQFF. As DNA, the CDR3 is TGTGCCAGCAGCCTAGGGACAGGGGTTTACAATGAGCAGTTCTTC.

This clone was found a few times. This sequence joins TRBV11-2 and TRBJ2-7; D call uncertain. The CDR3 is made up of 11 amino acids. Trimming left V 4 bases short and J 8 bases short, with 9 bases between. Germline-derived CDR1 and CDR2 are SGHAT and FQNNGV. This CDR3 reads CASSSESQQYF. In nucleotides, the CDR3 is TGTGCCAGCAGCTCTGAGTCCCAGCAGTACTTC. Based on the CDR3 plus reference TRBV11-2 and TRBJ2-7, the full variable domain is EAGVAQSPRYKIIEKRQSVAFWCNPISGHATLYWYQQILGQGPKLLIQFQNNGVVDDSQLPKDRFSAERLKGVDSTLKIQPAKLEDSAVYLCASSSESQQYFGPGTRLTVT.

The rearrangement links TRBV6-5 to TRBJ1-6; 8 bases match TRBD1. The J segment lost 1 base and the V segment lost 6 bases, leaving 5 bases of the junction unmatched. The germline CDR1 and CDR2 sequences are MNHEY and SVGAGI. The CDR3 runs 16 residues. The CDR3: CASRYGQGSYNSPLHF. For the CDR3, the DNA is TGTGCCAGCAGATACGGACAGGGTTCCTATAATTCACCCCTCCACTTT.

The CDR3 coding sequence is TGTGCCAGTAGTTCTCAGCCCGTGGGCTCTGGAAACACCATATATTTT. It translates to CASSSQPVGSGNTIYF. The chain recombines TRBV19 with TRBJ1-3; D call uncertain. The ends were cut back, 5 bases at V and 0 bases at J, with 14 bases in the middle. This CDR3 region has 16 residues. Looked up from germline, CDR1 is LNHDA and CDR2 is SQIVND (reference sequence).

The chain combines TRBV7-2 with TRBJ2-2; 10 nucleotides agree with TRBD1. The CDR3 spans 16 residues. Germline trimming cut 5 bases from V and 5 bases from J; bases unmatched to any gene: 8. Germline V gene lookup returns CDR1 SGHTA and CDR2 FQGNSA. CDR3 bases: TGTGCCAGCAGCGGACGGGGACAGGGGAGAACCGGGGAGCTGTTTTTT. It encodes CASSGRGQGRTGELFF.

The rearrangement uses TRBV18 and TRBJ2-7; D is perhaps TRBD2 (6 bases). The CDR3 has 14 residues. The germline CDR1 and CDR2 sequences are KGHSH and LQKENI. The V end lost 0 bases, the J end lost 2 bases, and 8 bases lay between the germline ends. The chain's CDR3 is CASSPPSGPYEQYF. The CDR3 DNA follows: TGTGCCAGCTCACCACCTAGCGGTCCCTACGAGCAGTACTTC.

CDR3 loop: CASSLQPSPSYNEQFF. The CDR3 DNA follows: TGCGCCAGCAGCTTGCAGCCCTCCCCCTCCTACAATGAGCAGTTCTTC. The chain recombines TRBV5-1 with TRBJ2-1; no firm D call. Trimming stripped 1 base from V and 0 bases from J, with 11 bases between. The CDR3 has 16 amino acids. Germline CDR1 SGHRS, CDR2 YFSETQ. The full variable domain, completed using reference TRBV5-1 and TRBJ2-1, is KAGVTQTPRYLIKTRGQQVTLSCSPISGHRSVSWYQQTPGQGLQFLFEYFSETQRNKGNFPGRFSGRQFSNSRSEMNVSTLELGDSALYLCASSLQPSPSYNEQFFGPGTRLTVL.